The 21 T cell receptor beta chains reported below all come from one sample, sequenced in a study of blood T cell repertoires in COVID-19. Assay: immunoSEQ multiplex PCR; the TCRdb copy retains only in-frame clones and omits some. The data hold tens of thousands of clones, with about 89% observed a single time. The sequenced sample was peripheral blood. The receptors were gathered from a man in his fifties or sixties with active COVID-19.

A word on this clone: The junction departs from the called germline gene at one end, perhaps through a read error. CDR3 residues: CASSLIAGGPGELFF. CDR3 nucleotides: TGTGCTAGCAGCTTGATAGCGGGGGGGCCCGGGGAGCTGTTTTTT. The genes are TRBV7-7 and TRBJ2-2, with TRBD2 matching over 11 bases. Germline V lookup: CDR1 SSHAT, CDR2 FNYEAQ (reference sequence). CDR3 length equals 15 residues.

This clone was detected once. The chain carries TRBV18 and TRBJ1-2; D gene unclear. CDR1 is KGHSH, CDR2 LQKENI, per germline. This CDR3 comprises 13 residues. Trimming pared 0 bases from V and 4 bases from J, leaving 6 bases between. This CDR3 is CASSPPPGYGYTF. Here the CDR3 DNA reads TGTGCCAGCTCACCACCGCCCGGCTATGGCTACACCTTC.

This clone was seen a single time. The chain combines TRBV25-1 with TRBJ2-7; D gene unclear. Trimming pared 6 bases from V and 1 base from J, leaving 4 bases between. Germline V CDR1 and CDR2: MGHDK, SYGVNS. The CDR3 loop spans 11 amino acids. The CDR3 region has the DNA TGTGCCAGCAGGCAGTCCTACGAGCAGTACTTC. Encoded protein: CASRQSYEQYF.

The J gene is TRBJ1-2, the V gene TRBV27; 7 nucleotides agree with TRBD1. CDR3 length: 12 amino acids. Germline V gene data show CDR1 as MNHEY and CDR2 as SMNVEV (reference sequence). V shed 6 bases, J shed 7 bases, and the junction held 5 bases outside the gene matches. CDR3 bases: TGTGCCAGCAGCCCCACAGGGGTTGGCTACACCTTC. It yields the protein CASSPTGVGYTF.

This clone was seen only once. The chain uses TRBV7-8 and TRBJ1-3, with a tentative D call TRBD1 (5 bases). Germline V gene sequence: CDR1 SGHVS, CDR2 FQNEAQ. The CDR3 loop spans 15 amino acids. V lost 0 bases and J lost 3, with 9 bases in between. DNA of the CDR3: TGTGCCAGCAGCTTAGCGCGGGGGAGTGGAAACACCATATATTTT. Translation: CASSLARGSGNTIYF.

The chain uses TRBV7-2 and TRBJ1-2; tentatively, D is TRBD1 (6 bases). Germline values: CDR1 SGHTA, CDR2 FQGNSA. The CDR3 contains 11 residues. The ends were cut back, 3 bases at V and 7 bases at J, with 6 bases in the middle. CDR3 nucleotides: TGTGCCAGCAGCTTCAGGGGTGGCTACACCTTC. Protein: CASSFRGGYTF.

The chain combines TRBV18 with TRBJ1-1; TRBD1 aligns across 9 bases. Germline V CDR1 and CDR2: KGHSH, LQKENI. V lost 6 bases to trimming and J lost 2 bases; unmatched junction nucleotides: 7. CDR3 length: 15 amino acids. CDR3: CASSQNRGPNTEAFF. In DNA form, the CDR3 reads TGTGCCAGCTCGCAGAACAGGGGGCCCAACACTGAAGCTTTCTTT. Variable domain in full (rest from reference TRBV18 and TRBJ1-1): NAGVMQNPRHLVRRRGQEARLRCSPMKGHSHVYWYRQLPEEGLKFMVYLQKENIIDESGMPKERFSAEFPKEGPSILRIQQVVRGDSAAYFCASSQNRGPNTEAFFGQGTRLTVV.

The table lists this clone with a count of one. The V and J genes are TRBV28 and TRBJ2-7, with D possibly TRBD1 on 6 matching bases. Trimming took 8 bases from V and 1 from J, leaving 18 bases between them. The CDR3 has 15 residues. Germline CDR1 reads MDHEN; CDR2 reads SYDVKM. The CDR3 region has the DNA TGTGCCAGCCCCCCCCGGGACAAACTTTCCTACGAGCAGTACTTC. Protein product: CASPPRDKLSYEQYF. The variable domain in full, completed from reference TRBV28 and TRBJ2-7, reads DVKVTQSSRYLVKRTGEKVFLECVQDMDHENMFWYRQDPGLGLRLIYFSYDVKMKEKGDIPEGYSVSREKKERFSLILESASTNQTSMYLCASPPRDKLSYEQYFGPGTRLTVT.

In regard to this clone: Within the sample, other DNA sequences also encode this same CDR3. The rearrangement joins TRBV9 to TRBJ1-1; 7 nucleotides line up with TRBD1. The length of the CDR3 is 13 residues. CDR1 and CDR2 from the germline V gene are SGDLS and YYNGEE. Trimming cost V 0 bases and J 5 bases; bases outside gene matches: 1. The CDR3 DNA is TGTGCCAGCAGCGTAGAGGGGGCTACTGAAGCTTTCTTT. Its protein product is CASSVEGATEAFF.

CDR3 protein: CASSLRGATTEAFF. DNA for the CDR3: TGTGCCAGCAGTTTACGGGGGGCGACTACTGAAGCTTTCTTT. The V gene is TRBV28, the J gene TRBJ1-1, with TRBD1 as a possible D gene (6 bases). The V end was cut by 2 bases, the J end by 5 bases, with 12 bases between. The CDR3 covers 14 residues. Germline loops: CDR1 MDHEN, CDR2 SYDVKM.

The chain is built from TRBV4-1 and TRBJ2-1; tentatively, D is TRBD1 (5 bases). The V and J ends lost 0 bases and 12 bases respectively, with 9 bases between them. Germline V gene data show CDR1 as MGHRA and CDR2 as YSYEKL. This CDR3 is 12 amino acids long. The CDR3 DNA follows: TGCGCCAGCAGCCAAGATGGAAGGGGGCAGTTCTTC. This encodes CASSQDGRGQFF.

V gene TRBV24-1 combines with J gene TRBJ2-3, with 9 positions matching TRBD1. V trimming: 2 bases; J trimming: 0 bases; junction bases outside the gene matches: 2. The germline V gene has CDR1 KGHDR and CDR2 SFDVKD. The length of the CDR3 is 16 residues. This chain's CDR3 is CATSDSGQGSTDTQYF. The CDR3 DNA reads TGTGCCACCAGTGATTCCGGACAGGGGAGCACAGATACGCAGTATTTT.

The J gene is TRBJ1-5, the V gene TRBV5-5; no clear D. This CDR3 comprises 13 residues. Between the trimmed V and J ends, which lost 1 base and 3 bases, there was a span of 5 bases. Germline V gene data show CDR1 as SGHKS and CDR2 as YYEKEE (reference sequence). CDR3: CASSLSFNQPQHF. In nucleotides, the CDR3 is TGTGCCAGCAGCTTGTCCTTCAATCAGCCCCAGCATTTT.

This clone appeared a single time. In DNA, the CDR3 is TGTGCCAGCAGCTTAAGGACAGATTCCTACGAGCAGTACTTC. Translating it yields CASSLRTDSYEQYF. The chain recombines TRBV7-3 with TRBJ2-7; maybe TRBD1 (6 bases). The CDR3 covers 14 residues. Trimming shortened V by 1 base and J by 1 base, and 8 bases separated the two germline ends. CDR1 and CDR2 from the germline V gene are SGHTA and FQGTGA. The whole variable domain, remainder taken from reference TRBV7-3 and TRBJ2-7, is GAGVSQTPSNKVTEKGKYVELRCDPISGHTALYWYRQSLGQGPEFLIYFQGTGAADDSGLPNDRFFAVRPEGSVSTLKIQRTERGDSAVYLCASSLRTDSYEQYFGPGTRLTVT.

The chain recombines TRBV24-1 with TRBJ2-7; 7 bases line up with TRBD1. Germline CDR1 KGHDR, CDR2 SFDVKD. With 4 bases clipped from V and 2 bases from J, the junction kept 13 bases outside the gene matches. The CDR3 runs to 17 residues. The DNA for the CDR3 is TGTGCCACCAGTGACCCCGGGGACAGCTCCGCTCCCTACGAGCAGTACTTC. Translating gives CATSDPGDSSAPYEQYF.

The chain couples TRBV9 to TRBJ1-6; the match to TRBD1 covers 9 bases. Germline CDR1 is SGDLS and CDR2 is YYNGEE. Trimming cost V 4 bases and J 7 bases; bases outside gene matches: 15. The CDR3 sequence is 18 residues long. CDR3 DNA: TGTGCCAGCAGCTCCAGGGGTGGGGACAGGGTGGGAAATTCACCCCTCCACTTT. Protein product: CASSSRGGDRVGNSPLHF.

The V gene is TRBV20-1, the J gene TRBJ1-5, with a possible D match to TRBD1 (6 bases). V lost 3 bases to trimming and J lost 7 bases, with 16 bases between them. This CDR3 spans 14 amino acids. The germline V gene has CDR1 DFQATT and CDR2 SNEGSKA (reference sequence). As DNA, the CDR3 is TGCAGTGCTAGTGCGGGCAGGGGTGGACAGCCCCAGCATTTT. Translation gives CSASAGRGGQPQHF.

This clone came up once. The chain recombines TRBV27 with TRBJ1-1, with 9 positions matching TRBD1. J lost 4 bases, V lost 6 bases, and 3 bases had no gene match. The germline V gene has CDR1 MNHEY and CDR2 SMNVEV (reference sequence). CDR3 length equals 13 residues. The CDR3 bases are TGTGCCAGCAGGGACAGGGGAACCACTGAAGCTTTCTTT. This gives the protein CASRDRGTTEAFF.

The chain couples TRBV5-1 to TRBJ2-7, with 11 bases identical to TRBD2. The junction had 9 bases not matched to a gene; V was cut back by 7 bases and J by 6 bases. There are 14 residues in the CDR3. Germline CDR1 reads SGHRS; CDR2 reads YFSETQ. CDR3 in amino acids: CASSGTSGSLEQYF. DNA of the CDR3: TGCGCCAGCTCAGGGACTAGCGGCTCCCTCGAGCAGTACTTC.

This clone was recorded a few times. The genes are TRBV19 and TRBJ1-5; 7 bases line up with TRBD1. The CDR3 has 15 residues. Germline CDR1 LNHDA, CDR2 SQIVND (reference sequence). Germline trimming cut 6 bases from V and 9 bases from J; bases unmatched to any gene: 14. CDR3 sequence: CASSPTGTAWLPQHF. Written as DNA, the CDR3 is TGTGCCAGTAGCCCGACCGGGACAGCTTGGTTGCCCCAGCATTTT.

This chain joins TRBV19 and TRBJ1-1; TRBD1 might be the D (6 bases). The germline V gene has CDR1 LNHDA and CDR2 SQIVND (reference sequence). V was shortened by 3 bases and J by 1 base, with 9 bases between the two germline ends. This CDR3 is 14 amino acids long. The CDR3 here is CASSIGGANTEAFF. CDR3 DNA sequence: TGTGCCAGTAGTATTGGGGGGGCGAACACTGAAGCTTTCTTT.